The present T cell receptor (beta chain) was sequenced within a study of CD8+ T cells in alopecia areata. On the study more broadly: Recipients were approximately 7-11-week-old female C3H/HeJ mice grafted with skin from roughly 6-13-month-old C3H/HeJ donors with spontaneous alopecia. Regarding the study as a whole: The study found higher clonality in lesional than normal scalp, especially in alopecia totalis/universalis. Sequenced scalp T cells also include alphabeta T cells resident in normal skin. Patients shared TCRs less clearly than mice did, possibly owing to HLA.

Cell sorting was performed on pooled cutaneous lymph node cells with CD4, CD8alpha, NKG2D, NKG2ACE and other markers. This CDR3 region has 15 residues. Germline CDR1 reads MNHDT; CDR2 reads YYDKIL. This clone showed up many times. The target antigen is unknown. Germline and genes: mouse. The CDR3 end falls 4 residues outside the read, so it is completed with the germline J gene. RNA, once extracted, was reverse transcribed into cDNA for use as the sequencing template. The protocol was immunoSEQ multiplex PCR, while the TCRdb copy is restricted to in-frame clones and leaves out a portion. The sample presents about 270,000 clones, none singletons.

The TCR comes from a C3H/HeJ mouse with alopecia areata. Strain haplotype at MHC: H2-k. The rearrangement uses TRBV17 and TRBJ2-5, with TRBD1 matching 10 bases. Sequencing input: CD4+ T cells sorted from a lymph node. CDR3 DNA (partial): TGTGCTAGCAGTAGAGATGGGGGACAGGGGGAC. Amino acid sequence: CASSRDGGQGD. The whole CDR3 sequence is CASSRDGGQGDTQYF.